Each of the 2 T cell receptor beta chains below was sequenced from the same sample in a study of Graves' ophthalmopathy and Graves' hyperthyroidism. For repertoire sequencing, the TCR beta CDR3 regions were amplified from RNA transcripts. First-round RT-PCR with HTBI primers preceded a second-round multiplex PCR. MiXCR, applied by TCRdb to the multiplex PCR reads, yields one record per CDR3 protein. In the table there are a few hundred thousand distinct CDR3 sequences, 35% to 40% of which are singletons. The source material was peripheral blood or thyroid tissue (not recorded which). The source is an adult man with Graves' hyperthyroidism.

The rearrangement uses TRBV19 and TRBJ2-3, with 7 bases lining up with TRBD2. The CDR3 covers 14 residues. Germline V CDR1 and CDR2: LNHDA, SQIVND (reference sequence). The junction had 3 bases not matched to a gene; V was cut back by 6 bases and J by 0 bases. The CDR3 protein is CASSGRTSTDTQYF. The CDR3, as DNA: TGTGCCAGTAGCGGGAGGACTAGCACAGATACGCAGTATTTT.

On this clonotype: Germline is not matched at one junction end, which may reflect a read error. The chain has TRBV28 and TRBJ2-6, with a weak D call TRBD1 (6 bases). This CDR3 spans 17 amino acids. CDR1 and CDR2 from the germline V gene are MDHEN and SYDVKM. CDR3 coding DNA: TGTGCCAGCAGTCCCTCACAGGGTTTCTCTGGGGCCAACGTCCTGATTTTC. Amino acids: CASSPSQGFSGANVLIF. The full variable domain, in which reference TRBV28 and TRBJ2-6 provide the parts outside the CDR3, is DVKVTQSSRYLVKRTGEKVFLECVQDMDHENMFWYRQDPGLGLRLIYFSYDVKMKEKGDIPEGYSVSREKKERFSLILESASTNQTSMYLCASSPSQGFSGANVLIFGAGSRLTVL.